This T cell receptor (beta chain) emerged from a study of blood T cell repertoires in COVID-19. Background on the study: Samples representing acute and convalescent COVID-19 were sourced from the United States, Italy and Spain. In each case, the material was cDNA or gDNA derived from T cells, B-cell-depleted T cells, or PBMCs.

As originally analysed: Amplifying reference gene primers gave estimates of nucleated cell counts. This table comes from immunoSEQ multiplex PCR, and its TCRdb copy is limited to in-frame clones, with some not included. V and J calls and clone size follow that table, whereas D and trimming were derived from the DNA. This sample has about 60,000 clones, with about nine tenths found just once. CDR1 is MDHEN, CDR2 SYDVKM, per germline. This CDR3 comprises 15 residues. V was pared by 2 bases and J by 5 bases, with 15 bases between. The chain joins TRBV28 to TRBJ1-2; weak D call: TRBD1 (5 bases). This receptor was taken from a human donor with active COVID-19. The donor label of this sample is uncertain. Sequenced sample: peripheral blood. CDR3 sequence: CASSLVGAGGYGYTF. For the CDR3, the DNA is TGTGCCAGCAGTTTAGTTGGGGCGGGGGGATATGGCTACACCTTC.